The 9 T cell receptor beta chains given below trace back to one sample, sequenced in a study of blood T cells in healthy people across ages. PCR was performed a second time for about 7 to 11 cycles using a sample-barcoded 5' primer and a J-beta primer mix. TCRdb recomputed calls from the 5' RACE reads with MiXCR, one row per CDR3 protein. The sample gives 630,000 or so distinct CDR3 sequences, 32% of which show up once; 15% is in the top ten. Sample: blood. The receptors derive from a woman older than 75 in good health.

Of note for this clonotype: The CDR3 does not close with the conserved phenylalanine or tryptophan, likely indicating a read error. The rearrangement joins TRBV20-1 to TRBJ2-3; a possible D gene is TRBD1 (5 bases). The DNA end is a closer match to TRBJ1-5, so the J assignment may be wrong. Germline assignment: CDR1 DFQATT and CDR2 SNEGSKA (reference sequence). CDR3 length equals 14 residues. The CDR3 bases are TGCAGTGAACTAGCGGGGGATAGCACAGATACGCAGCATGTC. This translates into CSELAGDSTDTQHV.

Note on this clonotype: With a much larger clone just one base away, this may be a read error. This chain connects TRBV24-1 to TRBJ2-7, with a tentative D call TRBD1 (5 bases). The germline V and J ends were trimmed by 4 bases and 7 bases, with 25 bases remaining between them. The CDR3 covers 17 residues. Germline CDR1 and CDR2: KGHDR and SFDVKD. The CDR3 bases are TGTGCCACCAGTGACCCCATCGCGACAGATAGATGGGGTGAGCAGTACTTC. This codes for CATSDPIATDRWGEQYF.

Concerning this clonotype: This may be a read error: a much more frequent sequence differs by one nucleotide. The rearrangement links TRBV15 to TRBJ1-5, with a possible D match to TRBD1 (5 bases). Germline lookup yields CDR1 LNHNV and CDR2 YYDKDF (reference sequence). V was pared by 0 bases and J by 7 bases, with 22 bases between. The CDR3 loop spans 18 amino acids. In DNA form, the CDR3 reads TGTGCCACCAGCAGAGAGGGGACCGGAAGGTGGGAGGTACAGCCCCAGCATTTT. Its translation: CATSREGTGRWEVQPQHF.

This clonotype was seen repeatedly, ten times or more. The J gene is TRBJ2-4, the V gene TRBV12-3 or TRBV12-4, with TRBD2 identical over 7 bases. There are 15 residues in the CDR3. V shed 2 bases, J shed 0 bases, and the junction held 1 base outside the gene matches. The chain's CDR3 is CASSLSGIAKNIQYF. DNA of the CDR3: TGTGCCAGCAGTTTAAGCGGGATAGCCAAAAACATTCAGTACTTC.

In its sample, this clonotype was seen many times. The CDR3 DNA reads TGTGCCAGCAGCACAGGACAGGGAAGAGGAGAGACCCAGTACTTC. It is translated as CASSTGQGRGETQYF. The V and J genes are TRBV5-6 and TRBJ2-5; 8 bases are shared with TRBD1. CDR1 is SGHDT and CDR2 is YYEEEE in the germline V gene. The CDR3 spans 15 residues. V gave up 4 bases and J gave up 4 bases; unmatched junction bases: 9.

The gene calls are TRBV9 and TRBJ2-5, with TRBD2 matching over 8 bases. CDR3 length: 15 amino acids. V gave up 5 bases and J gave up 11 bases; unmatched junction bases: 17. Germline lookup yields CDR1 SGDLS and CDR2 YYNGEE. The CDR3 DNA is TGTGCCAGCAGTGTTTCAGGGACTAGTAATGATGAGCAGTACTTC. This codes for CASSVSGTSNDEQYF. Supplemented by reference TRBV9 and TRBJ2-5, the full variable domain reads DSGVTQTPKHLITATGQRVTLRCSPRSGDLSVYWYQQSLDQGLQFLIQYYNGEERAKGNILERFSAQQFPDLHSELNLSSLELGDSALYFCASSVSGTSNDEQYFGPGTRLLVL.

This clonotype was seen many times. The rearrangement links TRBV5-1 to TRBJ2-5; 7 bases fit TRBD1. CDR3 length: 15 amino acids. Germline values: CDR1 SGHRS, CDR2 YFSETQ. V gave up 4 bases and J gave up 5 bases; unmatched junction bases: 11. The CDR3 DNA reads TGCGCCAGCAGCCTTCTCGACAGGGCTGGGGAGACCCAGTACTTC. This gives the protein CASSLLDRAGETQYF.

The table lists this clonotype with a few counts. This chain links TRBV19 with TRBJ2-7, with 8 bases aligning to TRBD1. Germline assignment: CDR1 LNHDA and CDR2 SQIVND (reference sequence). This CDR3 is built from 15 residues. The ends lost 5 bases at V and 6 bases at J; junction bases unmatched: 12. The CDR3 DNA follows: TGTGCCAGTAGTTCCACCGGGACAGGAACATTCGAGCAGTACTTC. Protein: CASSSTGTGTFEQYF.

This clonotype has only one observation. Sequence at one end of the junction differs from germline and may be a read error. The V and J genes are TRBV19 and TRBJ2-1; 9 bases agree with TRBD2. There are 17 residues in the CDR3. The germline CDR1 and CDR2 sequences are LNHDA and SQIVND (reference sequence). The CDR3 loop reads CASSIDRASGTYNGQFF. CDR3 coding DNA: TGTGCCAGTAGTATAGATAGGGCTAGCGGGACGTACAATGGGCAGTTCTTC.